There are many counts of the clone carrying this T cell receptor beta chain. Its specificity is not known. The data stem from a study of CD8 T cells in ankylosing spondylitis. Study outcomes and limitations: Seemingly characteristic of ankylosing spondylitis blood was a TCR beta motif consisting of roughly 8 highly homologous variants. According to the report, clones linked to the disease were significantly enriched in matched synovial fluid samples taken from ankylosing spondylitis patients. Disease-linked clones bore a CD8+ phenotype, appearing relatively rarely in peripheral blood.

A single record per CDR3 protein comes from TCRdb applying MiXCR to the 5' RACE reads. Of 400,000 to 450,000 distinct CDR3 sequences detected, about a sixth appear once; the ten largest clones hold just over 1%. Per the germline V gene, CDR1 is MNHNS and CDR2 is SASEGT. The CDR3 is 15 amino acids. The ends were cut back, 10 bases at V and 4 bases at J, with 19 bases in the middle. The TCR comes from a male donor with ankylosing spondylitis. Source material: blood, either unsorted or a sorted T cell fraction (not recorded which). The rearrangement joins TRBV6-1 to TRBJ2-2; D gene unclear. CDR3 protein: CATCFGRVGTGELFF. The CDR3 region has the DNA TGTGCCACCTGCTTTGGTAGGGTTGGCACCGGGGAGCTGTTTTTT.